Presented here are 32 T cell receptor beta chains from one specimen sequenced in a study of blood T cells in healthy people across ages. It was with a sample-barcoded 5' primer and a J-beta primer mix that a second PCR of roughly 7 to 12 cycles was run. In TCRdb, the 5' RACE reads were re-called with MiXCR into one record per CDR3 protein. The sample comprises 1.5 million to 2 million distinct CDR3 sequences, under 30% of which are singletons, and 7.7% rests with the top ten. The sequencing input was blood. Receptor source: a woman aged 30 to 39 in good health.

Of note for this clonotype: A much larger clone lies a single base off, so this may be a read error. The chain is built from TRBV4-1 and TRBJ2-4; D is possibly TRBD1 (6 bases). The CDR3 loop spans 17 amino acids. Germline V gene sequence: CDR1 MGHRA, CDR2 YSYEKL. The CDR3 DNA follows: TGCGCCGGCAGCCAAGGGGGTGGGGATGTGGCCAAAAACATTCAGTACTTC. Translating it yields CAGSQGGGDVAKNIQYF.

The V and J genes are TRBV28 and TRBJ1-2, with TRBD1 as a possible D gene (5 bases). Germline V lookup: CDR1 MDHEN, CDR2 SYDVKM. There are 14 residues in the CDR3. V was shortened by 7 bases and J by 4 bases, with 16 bases between the two germline ends. As DNA, the CDR3 is TGTGCCAGCACCACTTTGCTGGGGGTCTATGGCTACACCTTC. Residues: CASTTLLGVYGYTF.

This sequence joins TRBV3-1 and TRBJ2-3; no firm D call. The CDR3 totals 14 residues. The V end was cut by 3 bases, the J end by 4 bases, with 11 bases between. Germline loops: CDR1 LGHDT, CDR2 YNNKEL (reference sequence). The CDR3 is CASSHLSVPDTQYF. DNA for the CDR3: TGTGCCAGCAGCCATTTGAGCGTCCCAGATACGCAGTATTTT.

In its sample, this clonotype was seen a few times. The chain links TRBV14 to TRBJ2-1; no clear D gene. V was shortened by 0 bases and J by 8 bases, with 17 bases between the two germline ends. Germline V gives CDR1 SGHDN, CDR2 FVKESK. This CDR3 contains 16 residues. Here the CDR3 reads CASSQDPYGRSDEQFF. The CDR3 nucleotides are TGTGCCAGCAGCCAAGATCCGTACGGACGCTCGGATGAGCAGTTCTTC.

The chain couples TRBV5-1 to TRBJ2-5; 10 bases are shared with TRBD1. V gave up 3 bases and J gave up 4 bases; unmatched junction bases: 3. CDR1 is SGHRS, CDR2 YFSETQ, per germline. The CDR3 length is 14 residues. The CDR3 DNA reads TGCGCCAGCAGCTGGGGACAGGGGTCAGAGACCCAGTACTTC. It codes for CASSWGQGSETQYF.

This chain uses TRBV20-1 with TRBJ2-1; 7 positions agree with TRBD2. CDR3 length: 16 residues. Germline lookup yields CDR1 DFQATT and CDR2 SNEGSKA (reference sequence). The ends lost 0 bases at V and 9 bases at J; junction bases unmatched: 14. CDR3 DNA: TGCAGTGCTAGAGACCTACTGGCGGGAGAAGGGTGTGAGCAGTTCTTC. This translates into CSARDLLAGEGCEQFF.

This clonotype was seen only a few times. CDR3 DNA sequence: TGTGCCAGCAGTTCCCCGGGCCGGCCCCAGCATTTT. Amino acids: CASSSPGRPQHF. This chain connects TRBV6-5 to TRBJ1-5, with D unresolved. The V gene lost 4 bases and the J gene lost 9 bases, with 10 bases spanning the gap. The germline V gene encodes CDR1 MNHEY and CDR2 SVGAGI. The CDR3 extends over 12 amino acids.

On this clonotype itself: Being one base from a much bigger clone, this may be a read error. The chain joins TRBV6-1 to TRBJ2-1; D is undetermined. The CDR3 totals 13 residues. Germline V gives CDR1 MNHNS, CDR2 SASEGT. The CDR3 DNA is TGTGCCAGCAGTTCCGACCCTTACAGTGAGCAGTTCTTC. Translated, it gives CASSSDPYSEQFF.

This clonotype occurred many times. The J gene is TRBJ2-7, the V gene TRBV5-1; the match to TRBD1 covers 9 bases. CDR3 size: 14 residues. Trimming at V came to 3 bases and at J to 5 bases, leaving 6 bases not matched to a gene. Germline CDR1 is SGHRS and CDR2 is YFSETQ. The CDR3 coding sequence is TGCGCCAGCAGCTGGCGGACAGGGGCAGACGAGCAGTACTTC. It translates to CASSWRTGADEQYF.

This clonotype was picked up many times. The chain combines TRBV11-2 with TRBJ2-5, with 11 nucleotides matching TRBD2. CDR3 size: 15 residues. Germline CDR1 and CDR2: SGHAT and FQNNGV. The ends lost 6 bases at V and 5 bases at J; junction bases unmatched: 8. CDR3 residues: CASRVAGGGRETQYF. DNA for the CDR3: TGTGCCAGCAGGGTAGCGGGGGGGGGCCGTGAGACCCAGTACTTC.

This clonotype was observed at least ten times. The rearrangement uses TRBV20-1 and TRBJ2-5; possibly TRBD1 for D (6 bases). The CDR3 runs to 15 residues. CDR1 and CDR2 from the germline V gene are DFQATT and SNEGSKA (reference sequence). Trimming took 6 bases from V and 2 from J, leaving 19 bases between them. The CDR3 is CSAEGPGTPQETQYF. The DNA for the CDR3 is TGCAGTGCAGAAGGGCCCGGGACACCACAAGAGACCCAGTACTTC.

This chain links TRBV20-1 with TRBJ2-1; 14 bases agree with TRBD2. Germline trimming cut 2 bases from V and 8 bases from J; bases unmatched to any gene: 8. From germline, CDR1 is DFQATT and CDR2 SNEGSKA (reference sequence). This CDR3 is built from 16 residues. In DNA, the CDR3 is TGCAGTGCTAGACCGAGACTAGCGGGAGGGCACGATGAGCAGTTCTTC. Amino acids: CSARPRLAGGHDEQFF.

There are a few counts of this clonotype. The chain recombines TRBV6-5 with TRBJ2-1; 10 nucleotides line up with TRBD2. Germline V gene lookup returns CDR1 MNHEY and CDR2 SVGAGI. The V and J ends lost 4 bases and 9 bases, in that order; junction bases with no gene match: 9. This CDR3 contains 15 residues. CDR3 in DNA: TGTGCCAGCAGTTGGGCTAGCGGGAGATCTGGTGAGCAGTTCTTC. Protein sequence: CASSWASGRSGEQFF.

This chain connects TRBV7-3 to TRBJ1-6; D uncertain. The CDR3 length is 13 residues. Germline V gene data show CDR1 as SGHTA and CDR2 as FQGTGA. V was cut by 0 bases and J by 10 bases, with 7 bases left in between. The chain's CDR3 is CASSLTPPSPLHF. The CDR3 DNA sequence: TGTGCCAGCAGCTTAACGCCCCCGTCACCCCTCCACTTT.

Note on this clonotype: A much larger clonotype is one base distant, so this may be a read error. The CDR3 DNA sequence: TGTGCCAGCAGTTCCCCTTCCCTAGCGGGAGCGGTAGAGACCCGGTACTTC. Translated, it gives CASSSPSLAGAVETRYF. This rearrangement joins TRBV6-5 to TRBJ2-5; 10 positions agree with TRBD2. CDR3 length equals 17 residues. Germline V CDR1 and CDR2: MNHEY, SVGAGI.

The chain carries TRBV5-5 and TRBJ2-2, with D maybe TRBD2 (6 bases). Germline V gene sequence: CDR1 SGHKS, CDR2 YYEKEE (reference sequence). Trimming removed 5 bases from V and 5 bases from J, with 16 bases in between. This CDR3 has 15 amino acids. The CDR3 DNA reads TGTGCCAGCAGGGGTAGCGGTCTACGAACCGGGGAGCTGTTTTTT. Residues: CASRGSGLRTGELFF. The complete variable domain, with remaining parts taken from reference TRBV5-5 and TRBJ2-2, reads DAGVTQSPTHLIKTRGQQVTLRCSPISGHKSVSWYQQVLGQGPQFIFQYYEKEERGRGNFPDRFSARQFPNYSSELNVNALLLGDSALYLCASRGSGLRTGELFFGEGSRLTVL.

This clonotype was picked up a small number of times. The chain couples TRBV9 to TRBJ1-4; possible D gene TRBD1, 6 bases. This CDR3 contains 15 residues. Germline-derived CDR1 and CDR2 are SGDLS and YYNGEE. V was trimmed by 3 bases and J by 0 bases, leaving 9 bases between them. The CDR3 DNA follows: TGTGCCAGCAGCGGCGGACAGCCAACTAATGAAAAACTGTTTTTT. Translating gives CASSGGQPTNEKLFF.

Only a few counts were recorded for this clonotype. The junction and the germline gene differ at one end; a read error may be behind it. The chain is built from TRBV12-3 or TRBV12-4 and TRBJ2-3; 11 bases fit TRBD1. This CDR3 is built from 16 residues. CDR3 region: CAGSLRTGGAPDTQYF. CDR3 nucleotides: TGTGCCGGCAGTTTACGGACAGGGGGCGCCCCAGATACGCAGTATTTT.

A note on this clonotype: This is likely a read error, given that the CDR3 carries no conserved phenylalanine or tryptophan at its end. The DNA of the CDR3 is TGCGCCAGCAGCCGTCGGACAGGGGCAGATACGCAGTATCTT. Encoded protein: CASSRRTGADTQYL. This sequence joins TRBV5-1 and TRBJ2-3; 9 positions agree with TRBD1. Trimming at V came to 4 bases and at J to 4 bases, leaving 4 bases not matched to a gene. The CDR3 runs 14 residues. Germline CDR1 is SGHRS and CDR2 is YFSETQ.

The chain couples TRBV7-9 to TRBJ2-5, with TRBD1 matching over 8 bases. The V gene end was trimmed by 5 bases and the J gene end by 5 bases; junction bases not matched to a gene: 10. The CDR3 runs 15 residues. The germline CDR1 and CDR2 sequences are SEHNR and FQNEAQ (reference sequence). CDR3 nucleotide sequence: TGTGCCAGCAGCCCATCGACAGGGGTGAGGGAGACCCAGTACTTC. It codes for CASSPSTGVRETQYF.

Notes on this clonotype: A much larger clonotype is one base distant, so this may be a read error. V gene TRBV5-5 combines with J gene TRBJ2-5; a possible D gene is TRBD1 (6 bases). Germline V gene sequence: CDR1 SGHKS, CDR2 YYEKEE (reference sequence). V dropped 2 bases and J dropped 2 bases, with 13 bases sitting between them. The CDR3 is made up of 15 amino acids. For the CDR3, the DNA is TGTGCCAGCAGCTTACTAGTGGGGGCACAAGAGACCCAGTACTTC. This gives the protein CASSLLVGAQETQYF. Complete variable domain (other parts from reference TRBV5-5 and TRBJ2-5): DAGVTQSPTHLIKTRGQQVTLRCSPISGHKSVSWYQQVLGQGPQFIFQYYEKEERGRGNFPDRFSARQFPNYSSELNVNALLLGDSALYLCASSLLVGAQETQYFGPGTRLLVL.

This clonotype was counted many times. The chain employs TRBV6-2 or TRBV6-3 and TRBJ2-7; TRBD1 matches at 9 bases. V lost 5 bases to trimming and J lost 3 bases; unmatched junction nucleotides: 5. CDR1 MNHEY and CDR2 SVGEGT come from the germline V gene. The CDR3 consists of 14 residues. The CDR3 loop reads CASSKRDRVYEQYF. The CDR3 coding sequence is TGTGCCAGCAGTAAACGGGACAGGGTCTACGAGCAGTACTTC.

The chain recombines TRBV12-5 with TRBJ2-2, with 7 nucleotides matching TRBD1. V dropped 0 bases and J dropped 4; count of bases not matched to a gene: 20. The length of the CDR3 is 21 residues. The germline CDR1 and CDR2 sequences are LGHNT and FRNRAP. This CDR3 is CASGLVRGLGQYRARTGELFF. CDR3 DNA: TGTGCTAGTGGTTTGGTACGAGGGTTGGGACAGTACAGGGCTCGCACCGGGGAGCTGTTTTTT.

For this clonotype: A single base separates this from a much larger clone, so it may be a read error. This chain joins TRBV3-1 and TRBJ2-7; 7 nucleotides line up with TRBD2. The J call may be wrong; the DNA end is better matched by TRBJ2-5. In germline, CDR1 is LGHDT, CDR2 YNNKEL (reference sequence). The CDR3 spans 18 residues. CDR3 in DNA: TGTGCCAGCAGCCAACCCACCCGGGCTAGCGGAATCCAAGTGACCCAGTACTTC. It yields the protein CASSQPTRASGIQVTQYF.

The chain employs TRBV24-1 and TRBJ1-1, with D possibly TRBD1 on 5 matching bases. Germline assignment: CDR1 KGHDR and CDR2 SFDVKD. V was trimmed by 10 bases and J by 5 bases, leaving 19 bases between them. The CDR3 sequence is 14 residues long. Here the CDR3 reads CATQGQGRETEAFF. CDR3 sequence (DNA): TGTGCCACTCAAGGGCAGGGACGAGAAACTGAAGCTTTCTTT.

The gene calls are TRBV28 and TRBJ1-1; a weak D match, TRBD1 (5 bases). The V gene's germline CDR1 is MDHEN and CDR2 SYDVKM. Trimming took off 7 bases at V and 5 bases at J, with 17 bases between the two ends. This CDR3 region has 14 residues. CDR3 residues: CASTIDDGGTEAFF. The DNA for the CDR3 is TGTGCCAGCACCATAGACGACGGGGGGACTGAAGCTTTCTTT.

V is TRBV5-1 and J is TRBJ2-4; 8 nucleotides match TRBD1. Judging by the DNA end, TRBJ2-7 fits better; the J call may be wrong. CDR3 length: 15 residues. Germline CDR1 SGHRS, CDR2 YFSETQ. The chain's CDR3 is CASSPPGQVSYEQYF. The CDR3, as DNA: TGCGCCAGCAGCCCACCGGGACAGGTCTCCTACGAGCAGTACTTC.

This clonotype was found a few times. The V gene is TRBV7-2, the J gene TRBJ1-2, with no clear D. In germline, CDR1 is SGHTA, CDR2 FQGNSA. The V end lost 6 bases, the J end lost 7 bases, and 15 bases lay between the germline ends. CDR3 size: 13 residues. The CDR3: CASSATWPFGYTF. Written as DNA, the CDR3 is TGTGCCAGCAGTGCGACATGGCCGTTTGGCTACACCTTC.

J is TRBJ2-5 and V is TRBV7-9; 9 bases align to TRBD2. Germline assignment: CDR1 SEHNR and CDR2 FQNEAQ (reference sequence). Trimming removed 5 bases from V and 5 bases from J; junction bases left unmatched: 6. CDR3 length equals 14 residues. The CDR3, as DNA: TGTGCCAGCAGCCCCGGGACTAGCCCCGAGACCCAGTACTTC. As protein: CASSPGTSPETQYF.

The chain links TRBV5-1 to TRBJ1-2, with D unresolved. Germline V gene data show CDR1 as SGHRS and CDR2 as YFSETQ. This CDR3 spans 16 amino acids. V lost 0 bases and J lost 9, with 21 bases in between. DNA for the CDR3: TGCGCCAGCAGCTTGGTCTCAGAATCTACCTGGGAGAGCTACACCTTC. Its translation is CASSLVSESTWESYTF.

J is TRBJ2-1 and V is TRBV15; 7 bases are shared with TRBD2. J lost 7 bases, V lost 5 bases, and 8 bases had no gene match. From germline, CDR1 is LNHNV and CDR2 YYDKDF (reference sequence). The CDR3 is made up of 14 amino acids. The CDR3 protein is CATSGTTFANEQFF. The DNA of the CDR3 is TGTGCCACCAGCGGGACTACTTTCGCAAATGAGCAGTTCTTC.

The rearrangement links TRBV18 to TRBJ1-3; D unresolved. Germline V gives CDR1 KGHSH, CDR2 LQKENI. V was shortened by 3 bases and J by 0 bases, with 9 bases between the two germline ends. The CDR3 contains 15 residues. DNA of the CDR3: TGTGCCAGCTCACCGGACGGCCTCTCTGGAAACACCATATATTTT. It is translated as CASSPDGLSGNTIYF.